Following are 32 T cell receptor beta chains from one sample sequenced in a study of blood T cell repertoires in COVID-19. Only in-frame clones appear in the TCRdb table, and some are missing; sequencing was by immunoSEQ multiplex PCR. Altogether 200,000 to 250,000 clones are present, 84% being singletons, with the ten largest covering 4%. Material: peripheral blood. The source is a man over 45 with acute or convalescent COVID-19.

The chain links TRBV7-8 to TRBJ2-7; weak D call: TRBD1 (5 bases). V lost 1 base, J lost 5 bases, and 15 bases lay in between. The germline V gene has CDR1 SGHVS and CDR2 FQNEAQ. The CDR3 sequence is 15 residues long. The CDR3 sequence is CASSLVPGSIHEQYF. In DNA, the CDR3 is TGTGCCAGCAGCTTAGTCCCAGGGTCTATCCACGAGCAGTACTTC.

V gene TRBV5-1 combines with J gene TRBJ1-3; D is unclear. V was clipped by 4 bases and J by 4 bases, with 15 bases between them. This CDR3 is built from 15 residues. CDR1 is SGHRS, CDR2 YFSETQ, per germline. The chain's CDR3 is CASSPGSGSGNTIYF. CDR3 DNA sequence: TGCGCCAGCAGCCCCGGGTCGGGGTCAGGAAACACCATATATTTT.

The chain joins TRBV7-3 to TRBJ1-4, with 10 bases identical to TRBD1. Germline V gene sequence: CDR1 SGHTA, CDR2 FQGTGA. The J segment lost 7 bases and the V segment lost 0 bases, leaving 2 bases of the junction unmatched. This CDR3 is built from 15 residues. In DNA, the CDR3 is TGTGCCAGCAGCTTAACCGGACAGGGGGGTGAAAAACTGTTTTTT. Amino acid sequence: CASSLTGQGGEKLFF.

The J gene is TRBJ2-1, the V gene TRBV14; perhaps TRBD1 as D (5 bases). V shed 4 bases and J shed 6 bases, with 16 bases lying between them. In germline, CDR1 is SGHDN, CDR2 FVKESK. The CDR3 is 15 residues long. The CDR3 protein is CASSPKMDKGNEQFF. Written as DNA, the CDR3 is TGTGCCAGCAGCCCCAAGATGGACAAAGGCAATGAGCAGTTCTTC. Full variable domain (remainder filled in from reference TRBV14 and TRBJ2-1): EAGVTQFPSHSVIEKGQTVTLRCDPISGHDNLYWYRRVMGKEIKFLLHFVKESKQDESGMPNNRFLAERTGGTYSTLKVQPAELEDSGVYFCASSPKMDKGNEQFFGPGTRLTVL.

The chain is built from TRBV4-1 and TRBJ2-3; 13 nucleotides line up with TRBD2. With V trimmed by 4 bases and J by 2 bases, 3 bases remained unmatched. This CDR3 has 16 amino acids. From germline, CDR1 is MGHRA and CDR2 YSYEKL. CDR3 region: CASSRGTSGATDTQYF. CDR3 in DNA: TGCGCCAGCAGCCGAGGGACTAGCGGGGCCACAGATACGCAGTATTTT.

V is TRBV3-1 (or the pseudogene TRBV3-2) and J is TRBJ2-7; TRBD2 aligns across 15 bases. Germline V gene sequence: CDR1 LGHDT, CDR2 YNNKEL (reference sequence). Trimming cost V 3 bases and J 0 bases; bases outside gene matches: 6. This CDR3 is built from 18 residues. This CDR3 reads CASSHGLAGGPSSYEQYF. The CDR3 DNA is TGTGCCAGCAGCCACGGACTAGCGGGGGGGCCGAGCTCCTACGAGCAGTACTTC.

V is TRBV11-2 and J is TRBJ2-3, with 7 positions matching TRBD2. V dropped 8 bases and J dropped 3; count of bases not matched to a gene: 2. The CDR3 runs 12 residues. Looked up from germline, CDR1 is SGHAT and CDR2 is FQNNGV. The CDR3 nucleotides are TGTGCCAGCCGGGGGGTAACAGATACGCAGTATTTT. Its translation: CASRGVTDTQYF. Looking up the rest from reference TRBV11-2 and TRBJ2-3 gives the full variable domain: EAGVAQSPRYKIIEKRQSVAFWCNPISGHATLYWYQQILGQGPKLLIQFQNNGVVDDSQLPKDRFSAERLKGVDSTLKIQPAKLEDSAVYLCASRGVTDTQYFGPGTRLTVL.

The V and J genes are TRBV10-3 and TRBJ2-7, with 11 bases identical to TRBD1. V shed 2 bases and J 6 bases; nucleotides not matched to a gene: 12. The CDR3 loop spans 17 amino acids. Germline lookup yields CDR1 ENHRY and CDR2 SYGVKD. The DNA of the CDR3 is TGTGCCATCAGTGAGCGCCTAGGACAGGGGGCACGTAGCGAGCAGTACTTC. Its protein is CAISERLGQGARSEQYF.

The chain carries TRBV28 and TRBJ2-3; 9 bases align to TRBD1. CDR1 and CDR2 (germline): MDHEN, SYDVKM. This CDR3 comprises 17 residues. The V gene end was trimmed by 3 bases and the J gene end by 4 bases; junction bases not matched to a gene: 11. CDR3 loop: CASSFFTLRQGADTQYF. The DNA for the CDR3 is TGTGCCAGCAGTTTCTTTACCCTGCGACAGGGGGCAGATACGCAGTATTTT.

Concerning this clone itself: A junction boundary mismatches the germline segment, possibly from a read error. This same CDR3 is encoded by further DNA sequences in the sample. V usage is TRBV29-1 and J usage is TRBJ2-5, with TRBD1 as a possible D gene (6 bases). The germline gives CDR1 SQVTM, CDR2 ANQGSEA. The CDR3 consists of 12 residues. CDR3 sequence reads: CSVEGQQETQYF. As DNA, the CDR3 is TGTAGCGTTGAAGGACAGCAAGAGACCCAGTACTTC.

This chain connects TRBV10-2 to TRBJ2-1; possibly TRBD2 for D (5 bases). From germline, CDR1 is WSHSY and CDR2 SAAADI. V lost 3 bases and J lost 3, with 18 bases in between. This CDR3 has 17 amino acids. The CDR3 coding sequence is TGCGCCAGCAGTGACTACTGGACTCCTACTATCTACAATGAGCAGTTCTTC. Translating it yields CASSDYWTPTIYNEQFF.

CDR3 sequence: CASSLTLGLNTDTQYF. CDR3 nucleotide sequence: TGTGCCAGCAGCTTAACGTTGGGACTAAACACAGATACGCAGTATTTT. This rearrangement joins TRBV7-3 to TRBJ2-3, with 7 bases matching TRBD2. The CDR3 has 16 residues. Per the germline V gene, CDR1 is SGHTA and CDR2 is FQGTGA. V shed 0 bases and J 2 bases; nucleotides not matched to a gene: 5.

The chain couples TRBV28 to TRBJ1-2, with TRBD1 as a possible D gene (5 bases). CDR1 is MDHEN and CDR2 is SYDVKM in the germline V gene. The CDR3 runs 17 residues. Between the trimmed V and J ends, which lost 3 bases and 6 bases, there was a span of 23 bases. DNA of the CDR3: TGTGCCAGCAGTTTCTCCCAGGGAATTCAGATAAGGGATGGCTACACCTTC. It yields the protein CASSFSQGIQIRDGYTF.

This chain uses TRBV18 with TRBJ1-3; tentatively, D is TRBD1 (5 bases). Deletions cut 3 bases from V and 0 bases from J, with 12 bases between. This CDR3 is built from 16 residues. The germline V gene has CDR1 KGHSH and CDR2 LQKENI. This CDR3 reads CASSPIDSSSGNTIYF. The DNA of the CDR3 is TGTGCCAGCTCACCCATAGACAGTTCCTCTGGAAACACCATATATTTT.

CDR3 sequence reads: CASSWTRAYEQYF. The CDR3 nucleotides read TGTGCCAGCTCGTGGACTAGAGCCTACGAGCAGTACTTC. The rearrangement joins TRBV3-1 (or the pseudogene TRBV3-2) to TRBJ2-7; 7 bases are a match to TRBD2. The V gene's germline CDR1 is LGHDT and CDR2 YNNKEL (reference sequence). V lost 8 bases to trimming and J lost 2 bases; unmatched junction nucleotides: 6. CDR3 length: 13 amino acids.

J is TRBJ1-2 and V is TRBV6-5; 7 bases line up with TRBD1. V was clipped by 2 bases and J by 5 bases; unmatched bases: 11. This CDR3 region has 16 residues. In germline, CDR1 is MNHEY, CDR2 SVGAGI. CDR3 DNA: TGTGCCAGCAGTTACGCGAGCTCCCAGGGGGAATATGGCTACACCTTC. It specifies CASSYASSQGEYGYTF.

The chain joins TRBV5-1 to TRBJ2-3; 13 nucleotides match TRBD2. The CDR3 sequence is 18 residues long. Germline V gene data show CDR1 as SGHRS and CDR2 as YFSETQ. V lost 0 bases to trimming and J lost 2 bases; unmatched junction nucleotides: 6. In DNA form, the CDR3 reads TGCGCCAGCAGCTTGGGAGTGGGACTAGCGGGACTCACAGATACGCAGTATTTT. Its translation is CASSLGVGLAGLTDTQYF.

The V gene is TRBV10-2, the J gene TRBJ1-2, with D perhaps matching TRBD1 (5 bases). Between the trimmed V and J ends, which lost 2 bases and 0 bases, there was a span of 13 bases. Germline values: CDR1 WSHSY, CDR2 SAAADI. The length of the CDR3 is 16 residues. The CDR3 spells CASSEGAGPANYGYTF. The CDR3 nucleotides read TGCGCCAGCAGTGAGGGGGCAGGCCCTGCTAACTATGGCTACACCTTC.

The rearrangement joins TRBV28 to TRBJ2-4; 7 nucleotides match TRBD1. With 5 bases clipped from V and 3 bases from J, the junction kept 7 bases outside the gene matches. Germline CDR1 reads MDHEN; CDR2 reads SYDVKM. This CDR3 is built from 15 residues. Here the CDR3 DNA reads TGTGCCAGCAGTCAGTTTGGACAGGTCAAAAACATTCAGTACTTC. Its protein product is CASSQFGQVKNIQYF. The full variable domain, with the rest looked up from reference TRBV28 and TRBJ2-4, is DVKVTQSSRYLVKRTGEKVFLECVQDMDHENMFWYRQDPGLGLRLIYFSYDVKMKEKGDIPEGYSVSREKKERFSLILESASTNQTSMYLCASSQFGQVKNIQYFGAGTRLSVL.

V is TRBV3-1 (or the pseudogene TRBV3-2) and J is TRBJ2-5; 9 bases agree with TRBD1. V lost 3 bases, J lost 6 bases, and 8 bases stayed unmatched. Germline V gene data show CDR1 as LGHDT and CDR2 as YNNKEL (reference sequence). The length of the CDR3 is 15 residues. The CDR3 DNA reads as TGTGCCAGCAGCCAGGGGACAGGGTATCCGAAGACCCAGTACTTC. Its translation: CASSQGTGYPKTQYF.

V and J are TRBV6-5 and TRBJ2-1; weak D call: TRBD2 (6 bases). Germline CDR1 is MNHEY and CDR2 is SVGAGI. V dropped 6 bases and J dropped 4 bases, with 10 bases sitting between them. CDR3 length: 13 amino acids. CDR3 nucleotide sequence: TGTGCCAGCAGGATCGGAGGGTACAATGAGCAGTTCTTC. This sequence encodes CASRIGGYNEQFF.

The rearrangement links TRBV7-6 to TRBJ2-7, with 7 nucleotides matching TRBD1. V shed 1 base, J shed 4 bases, and the junction held 7 bases outside the gene matches. The CDR3 is 15 amino acids. CDR1 is SGHVS, CDR2 FNYEAQ, per germline. CDR3: CASSLGIQGTYEQYF. Written as DNA, the CDR3 is TGTGCCAGCAGCTTAGGGATACAGGGGACATACGAGCAGTACTTC.

The V call is TRBV28, the J call TRBJ1-6, with 10 bases matching TRBD1. The CDR3 consists of 14 residues. J was trimmed by 9 bases and V by 5 bases; bases with no gene match: 4. CDR1 is MDHEN, CDR2 SYDVKM, per germline. The DNA of the CDR3 is TGTGCCAGCAGTCCCGGGACAGGGGTTTCACCCCTCCACTTT. Residues: CASSPGTGVSPLHF.

The chain combines TRBV30 with TRBJ1-1; unclear D gene. The germline V gene encodes CDR1 GTSNPN and CDR2 SVGIG (reference sequence). Trimming took 1 base from V and 4 from J, leaving 7 bases between them. The length of the CDR3 is 12 residues. CDR3 amino acids: CAWSDGGTEAFF. In nucleotides, the CDR3 is TGTGCCTGGAGTGATGGAGGCACTGAAGCTTTCTTT.

This clone has just one count. The V and J genes are TRBV11-2 and TRBJ1-1; TRBD1 is a possible D gene (5 bases). Germline V gene lookup returns CDR1 SGHAT and CDR2 FQNNGV. Trimming pared 2 bases from V and 3 bases from J, leaving 10 bases between. The CDR3 loop spans 14 amino acids. CDR3 protein: CASSLYSGDTEAFF. The CDR3 region has the DNA TGTGCCAGCAGCTTATACTCGGGGGACACTGAAGCTTTCTTT. Full variable domain (remainder filled in from reference TRBV11-2 and TRBJ1-1): EAGVAQSPRYKIIEKRQSVAFWCNPISGHATLYWYQQILGQGPKLLIQFQNNGVVDDSQLPKDRFSAERLKGVDSTLKIQPAKLEDSAVYLCASSLYSGDTEAFFGQGTRLTVV.

The V and J genes are TRBV5-4 and TRBJ2-2; 8 nucleotides agree with TRBD2. Germline CDR1 SGHNT, CDR2 YYREEE (reference sequence). V lost 4 bases and J lost 3; bases outside the gene matches: 5. The CDR3 length is 15 residues. CDR3 residues: CASSLGGVYTGELFF. DNA for the CDR3: TGTGCCAGCAGCCTCGGGGGGGTATACACCGGGGAGCTGTTTTTT. Looking up the rest from reference TRBV5-4 and TRBJ2-2 gives the full variable domain: ETGVTQSPTHLIKTRGQQVTLRCSSQSGHNTVSWYQQALGQGPQFIFQYYREEENGRGNFPPRFSGLQFPNYSSELNVNALELDDSALYLCASSLGGVYTGELFFGEGSRLTVL.

This clone was seen a single time. The J gene is TRBJ1-2, the V gene TRBV6-5; 11 bases line up with TRBD1. Unmatched junction bases numbered 3, after V lost 6 bases and J lost 3 bases. The CDR3 runs to 14 residues. In germline, CDR1 is MNHEY, CDR2 SVGAGI. The CDR3, as DNA: TGTGCCAGCAGCGGACAGGGGGCGGACTATGGCTACACCTTC. It specifies CASSGQGADYGYTF.

The CDR3 DNA follows: TGTGCCAGCAGTGAAGGAGGCAGCGGGAGGACCTACGAGCAGTACTTC. Protein sequence: CASSEGGSGRTYEQYF. The chain combines TRBV6-1 with TRBJ2-7, with 9 bases identical to TRBD2. The CDR3 has 16 residues. Germline values: CDR1 MNHNS, CDR2 SASEGT. V dropped 1 base and J dropped 2; count of bases not matched to a gene: 6.

This clone has only one observation. The chain combines TRBV4-1 with TRBJ2-7; D remains unclear. Germline V lookup: CDR1 MGHRA, CDR2 YSYEKL. The V end lost 1 base, the J end lost 3 bases, and 13 bases lay between the germline ends. This CDR3 spans 15 amino acids. CDR3 sequence: CASSQVFPENYEQYF. Here the CDR3 DNA reads TGCGCCAGCAGCCAAGTTTTTCCGGAGAACTACGAGCAGTACTTC.

This clone was detected a few times. V is TRBV4-2 and J is TRBJ2-7; TRBD2 agrees at 7 bases. This CDR3 comprises 16 residues. The V segment lost 0 bases and the J segment 1 base; nucleotides outside the gene matches: 6. The germline V gene has CDR1 LGHNA and CDR2 YNFKEQ. The CDR3 loop is CASSQEEGGPSYEQYF. In DNA, the CDR3 is TGTGCCAGCAGCCAAGAGGAGGGAGGGCCGTCCTACGAGCAGTACTTC.

This chain connects TRBV7-9 to TRBJ2-4; 9 bases line up with TRBD1. The CDR3 length is 16 residues. The V gene's germline CDR1 is SEHNR and CDR2 FQNEAQ (reference sequence). Trimming took 5 bases from V and 1 from J; bases not matched to a gene: 6. The CDR3 nucleotides are TGTGCCAGCAGCCCCTGGGACAGGGCGGCCAAAAACATTCAGTACTTC. It translates to CASSPWDRAAKNIQYF.

The chain recombines TRBV14 with TRBJ2-2, with D perhaps TRBD1 (6 bases). V lost 1 base and J lost 6, with 9 bases in between. Germline-derived CDR1 and CDR2 are SGHDN and FVKESK. The CDR3 spans 14 residues. This CDR3 is CASSQVWGPGELFF. CDR3 sequence (DNA): TGTGCCAGCAGCCAAGTGTGGGGGCCCGGGGAGCTGTTTTTT.